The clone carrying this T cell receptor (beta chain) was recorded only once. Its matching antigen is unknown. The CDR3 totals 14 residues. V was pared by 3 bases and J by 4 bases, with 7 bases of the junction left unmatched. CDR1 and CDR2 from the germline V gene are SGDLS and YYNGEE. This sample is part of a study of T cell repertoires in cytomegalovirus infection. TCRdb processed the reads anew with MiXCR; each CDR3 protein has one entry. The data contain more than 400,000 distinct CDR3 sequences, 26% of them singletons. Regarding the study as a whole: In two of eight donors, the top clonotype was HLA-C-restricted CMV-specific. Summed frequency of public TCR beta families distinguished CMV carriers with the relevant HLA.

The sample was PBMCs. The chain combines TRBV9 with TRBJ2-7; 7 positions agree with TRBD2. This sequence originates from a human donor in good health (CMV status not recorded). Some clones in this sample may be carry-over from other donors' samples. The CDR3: CASSASGLEYEQYF. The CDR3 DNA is TGTGCCAGCAGCGCCAGCGGACTAGAATACGAGCAGTACTTC.